The 26 T cell receptor beta chains presented below share a single source sample, sequenced in a study of blood T cell repertoires in COVID-19. The method was immunoSEQ multiplex PCR; TCRdb's version includes in-frame clones alone and lacks a portion of them. This table has 100,000 or so clones, approximately 83% appearing once. The sample taken for sequencing was PBMCs or T cells enriched from blood (not recorded which). Receptor source: a woman between 50 and 59 years old who had recovered from COVID-19.

The sample holds one count of this clone. V and J are TRBV28 and TRBJ1-5; D might be TRBD1 (6 bases). The CDR3 covers 15 residues. From germline, CDR1 is MDHEN and CDR2 SYDVKM. V shed 5 bases and J shed 1 base, with 12 bases lying between them. Written as DNA, the CDR3 is TGTGCCAGCAGTCGACAGGTAAAAAGCAATCAGCCCCAGCATTTT. Translating gives CASSRQVKSNQPQHF.

This sequence joins TRBV28 and TRBJ1-6, with D possibly TRBD1 on 5 matching bases. CDR1 and CDR2 (germline): MDHEN, SYDVKM. V lost 5 bases and J lost 10, with 15 bases in between. The CDR3 sequence is 14 residues long. CDR3 sequence: CASSLREVRSPLHF. As DNA, the CDR3 is TGTGCCAGCAGTCTCAGGGAAGTCCGGTCACCCCTCCACTTT.

This chain joins TRBV27 and TRBJ2-3; D not resolved. The CDR3 is 15 residues long. Between the trimmed V and J ends, which lost 0 bases and 2 bases, there was a span of 9 bases. Germline V gene data show CDR1 as MNHEY and CDR2 as SMNVEV (reference sequence). The CDR3 DNA reads as TGTGCCAGCAGTTTATCGGTCCAGTACACAGATACGCAGTATTTT. Translated: CASSLSVQYTDTQYF.

This clone was picked up a small number of times. V and J are TRBV7-9 and TRBJ2-7, with D perhaps matching TRBD2 (6 bases). Germline V CDR1 and CDR2: SEHNR, FQNEAQ (reference sequence). Trimming left V 6 bases short and J 6 bases short, with 18 bases between. The length of the CDR3 is 14 residues. The CDR3 spells CASSRPTGVSEQYF. In DNA form, the CDR3 reads TGTGCCAGCAGTCGACCGACGGGGGTAAGCGAGCAGTACTTC. The variable domain in full, completed from reference TRBV7-9 and TRBJ2-7, reads DTGVSQNPRHKITKRGQNVTFRCDPISEHNRLYWYRQTLGQGPEFLTYFQNEAQLEKSRLLSDRFSAERPKGSFSTLEIQRTEQGDSAMYLCASSRPTGVSEQYFGPGTRLTVT.

The V and J genes are TRBV15 and TRBJ2-7; TRBD2 aligns across 10 bases. The V gene's germline CDR1 is LNHNV and CDR2 YYDKDF (reference sequence). Trimming took 8 bases from V and 4 from J; bases not matched to a gene: 11. The CDR3 is 15 amino acids. Here the CDR3 DNA reads TGTGCCACCGGCATTTTGTTAGCGGGAGGTTACGAGCAGTACTTC. Its translation is CATGILLAGGYEQYF.

The rearrangement joins TRBV2 to TRBJ1-6; no clear D gene. This CDR3 contains 15 residues. Germline V lookup: CDR1 SNHLY, CDR2 FYNNEI. V was trimmed by 4 bases and J by 5 bases, leaving 12 bases between them. Here the CDR3 reads CASSGDTPDNSPLHF. CDR3 nucleotide sequence: TGTGCCAGCAGTGGCGACACACCGGATAATTCACCCCTCCACTTT.

The V and J genes are TRBV7-9 and TRBJ1-4; D uncertain. The V and J ends lost 0 bases and 7 bases respectively, with 9 bases between them. Germline V CDR1 and CDR2: SEHNR, FQNEAQ (reference sequence). The CDR3 spans 14 residues. The CDR3, as DNA: TGTGCCAGCAGCTTAGCGGCCGGAGGTGAAAAACTGTTTTTT. Its translation is CASSLAAGGEKLFF.

The gene calls are TRBV10-3 and TRBJ1-3; no clear D. This CDR3 contains 14 residues. The V and J ends lost 4 bases and 0 bases respectively, with 7 bases between them. The germline CDR1 and CDR2 sequences are ENHRY and SYGVKD. The CDR3, as DNA: TGTGCCATCAGTGCAGTCCTCTCTGGAAACACCATATATTTT. It translates to CAISAVLSGNTIYF.

This clone has a single count. This rearrangement joins TRBV12-5 to TRBJ1-2; D gene uncertain. Trimming stripped 6 bases from V and 4 bases from J, with 12 bases between. The V gene's germline CDR1 is LGHNT and CDR2 FRNRAP. The CDR3 loop spans 13 amino acids. The CDR3 region is CASGEGGSYGYTF. The CDR3 nucleotides read TGTGCTAGTGGAGAGGGCGGTTCCTATGGCTACACCTTC.

This chain connects TRBV4-1 to TRBJ1-2, with 9 positions matching TRBD1. The germline V gene has CDR1 MGHRA and CDR2 YSYEKL. V shed 0 bases, J shed 7 bases, and the junction held 6 bases outside the gene matches. This CDR3 spans 15 amino acids. CDR3 protein: CASSQEGQGRSGYTF. CDR3 nucleotide sequence: TGCGCCAGCAGCCAAGAAGGACAGGGGAGATCTGGCTACACCTTC.

V gene TRBV6-5 combines with J gene TRBJ1-5, with D possibly being TRBD1 (5 bases). The CDR3 has 13 amino acids. Trimming shortened V by 5 bases and J by 3 bases, and 8 bases separated the two germline ends. From germline, CDR1 is MNHEY and CDR2 SVGAGI. Written as DNA, the CDR3 is TGTGCCAGCAGTCGACAGAACAATCAGCCCCAGCATTTT. Its translation: CASSRQNNQPQHF.

The chain carries TRBV5-5 and TRBJ1-1, with D perhaps matching TRBD1 (5 bases). The germline gives CDR1 SGHKS, CDR2 YYEKEE (reference sequence). There are 14 residues in the CDR3. The V end was cut by 4 bases, the J end by 0 bases, with 10 bases between. The CDR3 nucleotides read TGTGCCAGCAGCGAAGACAGCGTGAACACTGAAGCTTTCTTT. It encodes CASSEDSVNTEAFF. The entire variable domain, with the rest obtained from reference TRBV5-5 and TRBJ1-1, is as follows: DAGVTQSPTHLIKTRGQQVTLRCSPISGHKSVSWYQQVLGQGPQFIFQYYEKEERGRGNFPDRFSARQFPNYSSELNVNALLLGDSALYLCASSEDSVNTEAFFGQGTRLTVV.

This chain uses TRBV28 with TRBJ1-6; D is unclear. The germline V gene encodes CDR1 MDHEN and CDR2 SYDVKM. The V and J ends lost 4 bases and 7 bases respectively, with 8 bases between them. The CDR3 loop spans 13 amino acids. The CDR3: CASSSQRNSPLHF. DNA for the CDR3: TGTGCCAGCAGTTCGCAGCGAAATTCACCCCTCCACTTT.

The chain carries TRBV5-1 and TRBJ1-2, with TRBD1 identical over 7 bases. Looked up from germline, CDR1 is SGHRS and CDR2 is YFSETQ. The CDR3 has 15 residues. V lost 3 bases and J lost 4; bases outside the gene matches: 9. CDR3 DNA: TGCGCCAGCAGCTGGGCCCCTGGACAGGTCTATGGCTACACCTTC. This encodes CASSWAPGQVYGYTF.

The chain uses TRBV6-4 and TRBJ2-6, with 7 bases fitting TRBD2. CDR1 and CDR2 from the germline V gene are MRHNA and SNTAGT. V was clipped by 3 bases and J by 2 bases; unmatched bases: 10. This CDR3 region has 18 residues. The CDR3 region has the DNA TGTGCCAGCAGTGATTTTCGTACCGGGACTACTGGGGCCAACGTCCTGACTTTC. Its translation is CASSDFRTGTTGANVLTF.

In DNA, the CDR3 is TGTGCCAGCAGTTACGAGGGACAGGTCTACGAGCAGTACTTC. Protein: CASSYEGQVYEQYF. The chain is built from TRBV6-5 and TRBJ2-7; 8 positions agree with TRBD1. This CDR3 contains 14 residues. V lost 2 bases, J lost 3 bases, and 3 bases stayed unmatched. From germline, CDR1 is MNHEY and CDR2 SVGAGI.

The V and J genes are TRBV27 and TRBJ1-1; 9 bases map to TRBD1. The CDR3 loop spans 14 amino acids. From germline, CDR1 is MNHEY and CDR2 SMNVEV (reference sequence). J lost 5 bases, V lost 4 bases, and 5 bases had no gene match. Here the CDR3 DNA reads TGTGCCAGCAGTTGGGGGGACAGGGTAACTGAAGCTTTCTTT. This gives the protein CASSWGDRVTEAFF.

This chain uses TRBV28 with TRBJ2-6; D possibly corresponds to TRBD2 (5 bases). V was pared by 7 bases and J by 4 bases, with 8 bases between. The CDR3 consists of 13 residues. Germline lookup yields CDR1 MDHEN and CDR2 SYDVKM. The CDR3 sequence: CASTTGGANVLTF. CDR3 in DNA: TGTGCCAGCACCACGGGGGGGGCCAACGTCCTGACTTTC.

The chain carries TRBV29-1 and TRBJ2-2, with 9 nucleotides matching TRBD2. This CDR3 is 14 amino acids long. Germline-derived CDR1 and CDR2 are SQVTM and ANQGSEA. After removal of 4 bases from V and 6 bases from J, the junction contained 6 bases not matched to a gene. CDR3 in amino acids: CSVAGLAGSGELFF. The CDR3, as DNA: TGCAGCGTTGCGGGTCTAGCGGGATCCGGGGAGCTGTTTTTT.

The CDR3 sequence: CASSMGQGVPETQYF. The CDR3 DNA is TGTGCCAGTAGTATGGGACAGGGGGTACCAGAGACCCAGTACTTC. The V call is TRBV19, the J call TRBJ2-5; 11 bases fit TRBD1. The trim removed 3 bases at V and 4 bases at J, leaving 4 bases unmatched. This CDR3 spans 15 amino acids. CDR1 LNHDA and CDR2 SQIVND come from the germline V gene (reference sequence).

J is TRBJ1-2 and V is TRBV18, with 8 bases that match TRBD1. V lost 2 bases to trimming and J lost 4 bases; unmatched junction nucleotides: 6. Per the germline V gene, CDR1 is KGHSH and CDR2 is LQKENI. The CDR3 runs to 15 residues. The CDR3 region has the DNA TGTGCCAGCTCACCATACAGGGGGGCCCTCTATGGCTACACCTTC. This sequence encodes CASSPYRGALYGYTF.

The genes are TRBV5-1 and TRBJ2-3, with TRBD2 as a possible D gene (5 bases). CDR3 length: 15 amino acids. Trimming stripped 0 bases from V and 3 bases from J, with 11 bases between. The germline CDR1 and CDR2 sequences are SGHRS and YFSETQ. The CDR3 DNA follows: TGCGCCAGCAGCTTGGTAACTAGATGGACAGATACGCAGTATTTT. The encoded protein is CASSLVTRWTDTQYF.

This chain links TRBV10-3 with TRBJ1-1; D might be TRBD1 (5 bases). Trimming took 5 bases from V and 0 from J, leaving 7 bases between them. The CDR3 spans 13 residues. The germline V gene has CDR1 ENHRY and CDR2 SYGVKD. CDR3: CAISRQLNTEAFF. CDR3 DNA: TGTGCCATCAGTAGACAGTTGAACACTGAAGCTTTCTTT.

The chain employs TRBV30 and TRBJ2-7; D is possibly TRBD1 (5 bases). The length of the CDR3 is 15 residues. V lost 0 bases and J 0 bases, leaving 12 bases between the germline ends. Germline assignment: CDR1 GTSNPN and CDR2 SVGIG (reference sequence). The DNA for the CDR3 is TGTGCCTGGAGTGTAGAACATCAGGGCTCCTACGAGCAGTACTTC. This sequence encodes CAWSVEHQGSYEQYF.

The chain links TRBV11-2 to TRBJ1-4; D is possibly TRBD1 (5 bases). Germline-derived CDR1 and CDR2 are SGHAT and FQNNGV. This CDR3 is 14 amino acids long. V was cut by 5 bases and J by 8 bases, with 15 bases left in between. The CDR3 here is CASSLRGGGEKLFF. The DNA for the CDR3 is TGTGCCAGCAGCCTCCGGGGGGGAGGGGAAAAACTGTTTTTT.

The gene calls are TRBV29-1 and TRBJ2-1, with 8 bases identical to TRBD2. With V trimmed by 7 bases and J by 4 bases, 9 bases remained unmatched. Germline-derived CDR1 and CDR2 are SQVTM and ANQGSEA. CDR3 length: 14 amino acids. The CDR3 region is CSAGAGGPYNEQFF. CDR3 DNA: TGCAGCGCTGGGGCGGGGGGCCCTTACAATGAGCAGTTCTTC.